Below are 32 T cell receptor beta chains sequenced from a single sample in a study of blood T cell repertoires in COVID-19. The table came from immunoSEQ multiplex PCR; TCRdb's copy has only in-frame clones and leaves some out. The data contain 150,000 to 200,000 clones, 70% to 85% of them singletons. Source material: peripheral blood. The source is a man aged 55 to 70 who had recovered from COVID-19.

The chain combines TRBV7-2 with TRBJ2-7, with D possibly matching TRBD1 (5 bases). The CDR3 totals 13 residues. The ends were cut back, 0 bases at V and 6 bases at J, with 9 bases in the middle. Germline V gives CDR1 SGHTA, CDR2 FQGNSA. Here the CDR3 DNA reads TGTGCCAGCAGCTTAGCGGGGCAGGCCGAGCAGTACTTC. The encoded protein is CASSLAGQAEQYF.

The rearrangement links TRBV6-4 to TRBJ2-3; tentatively, D is TRBD1 (6 bases). V shed 2 bases and J shed 2 bases, with 8 bases lying between them. The germline V gene has CDR1 MRHNA and CDR2 SNTAGT. The CDR3 consists of 14 residues. The CDR3 bases are TGTGCCAGCAGTGACAGGGGGTTCACAGATACGCAGTATTTT. Amino acids: CASSDRGFTDTQYF.

This clone was picked up a small number of times. This chain connects TRBV19 to TRBJ1-2; D is uncertain. CDR3 size: 12 residues. With 3 bases removed from V and 8 bases from J, the gap between germline ends came to 10 bases. In germline, CDR1 is LNHDA, CDR2 SQIVND (reference sequence). This CDR3 is CASSIPGWGYTF. The CDR3 DNA reads TGTGCCAGTAGTATTCCGGGATGGGGCTACACCTTC.

The chain employs TRBV19 and TRBJ2-7; 8 bases fit TRBD1. Germline lookup yields CDR1 LNHDA and CDR2 SQIVND (reference sequence). This CDR3 spans 14 amino acids. After removal of 10 bases from V and 2 bases from J, the junction contained 10 bases not matched to a gene. The CDR3 DNA reads TGTGCCACCATGGAGGGGACAGGCCCCTACGAGCAGTACTTC. This encodes CATMEGTGPYEQYF.

V is TRBV19 and J is TRBJ1-1; D might be TRBD1 (6 bases). The length of the CDR3 is 17 residues. Per germline, CDR1 LNHDA and CDR2 SQIVND (reference sequence). The germline V and J ends were trimmed by 1 base and 0 bases, with 15 bases remaining between them. CDR3 in DNA: TGTGCCAGTAGTATAGGTACAGGGTTAAGTATGAACACTGAAGCTTTCTTT. This gives the protein CASSIGTGLSMNTEAFF.

CDR3 nucleotide sequence: TGTGCCAGCAGCCCTTTTTTAGCGGGGAGGGCAGATACGCAGTATTTT. Translation: CASSPFLAGRADTQYF. The chain combines TRBV9 with TRBJ2-3, with 8 bases matching TRBD2. Germline values: CDR1 SGDLS, CDR2 YYNGEE. The CDR3 is made up of 16 amino acids. Trimming cost V 4 bases and J 4 bases; bases outside gene matches: 11.

This chain joins TRBV6-6 and TRBJ2-5, with TRBD1 identical over 9 bases. J was trimmed by 3 bases and V by 0 bases; bases with no gene match: 2. Germline CDR1 is MNHNY and CDR2 is SVGAGI (reference sequence). The CDR3 has 15 residues. The CDR3 loop reads CASSYSRTGEETQYF. The CDR3 DNA reads as TGTGCCAGCAGTTACTCCCGGACAGGGGAAGAGACCCAGTACTTC.

This chain connects TRBV7-9 to TRBJ2-5, with 8 bases matching TRBD2. The CDR3 consists of 16 residues. In germline, CDR1 is SEHNR, CDR2 FQNEAQ (reference sequence). The ends lost 5 bases at V and 2 bases at J; junction bases unmatched: 10. CDR3 sequence (DNA): TGTGCCAGCAGCCCCCCGGGAGGGGGGGGGCAAGAGACCCAGTACTTC. This encodes CASSPPGGGGQETQYF.

The chain is built from TRBV6-1 and TRBJ1-5; no definite D call. Deletions cut 0 bases from V and 3 bases from J, with 3 bases between. Germline V gene data show CDR1 as MNHNS and CDR2 as SASEGT. This CDR3 is built from 13 residues. Written as DNA, the CDR3 is TGTGCCAGCAGTGAAGCCCTCAATCAGCCCCAGCATTTT. As protein: CASSEALNQPQHF.

V gene TRBV5-4 combines with J gene TRBJ1-5, with 8 bases fitting TRBD1. Losses at the gene ends were 0 bases for V and 11 bases for J; bases not matched to a gene: 1. This CDR3 contains 12 residues. Germline lookup yields CDR1 SGHNT and CDR2 YYREEE (reference sequence). Here the CDR3 reads CASSLGTGTQHF. Written as DNA, the CDR3 is TGTGCCAGCAGCTTGGGGACAGGGACCCAGCATTTT. Full variable domain (remainder filled in from reference TRBV5-4 and TRBJ1-5): ETGVTQSPTHLIKTRGQQVTLRCSSQSGHNTVSWYQQALGQGPQFIFQYYREEENGRGNFPPRFSGLQFPNYSSELNVNALELDDSALYLCASSLGTGTQHFGDGTRLSIL.

This clone was recorded only once. This chain links TRBV12-3 or TRBV12-4 with TRBJ1-2, with 7 nucleotides matching TRBD1. This CDR3 contains 13 residues. V lost 6 bases, J lost 8 bases, and 9 bases stayed unmatched. CDR3 region: CASRLGGAEGYTF. CDR3 coding DNA: TGTGCCAGCAGACTAGGGGGCGCGGAAGGCTACACCTTC.

V gene TRBV6-1 combines with J gene TRBJ2-7; TRBD1 matches at 8 bases. The germline CDR1 and CDR2 sequences are MNHNS and SASEGT. The CDR3 loop spans 15 amino acids. Trimming at V came to 1 base and at J to 5 bases, leaving 7 bases not matched to a gene. CDR3: CASSEGTGTHNEQYF. DNA of the CDR3: TGTGCCAGCAGTGAAGGGACAGGGACCCATAACGAGCAGTACTTC.

The chain combines TRBV5-4 with TRBJ2-3; TRBD2 matches at 10 bases. Unmatched junction bases numbered 8, after V lost 4 bases and J lost 6 bases. CDR3 length: 15 residues. Per germline, CDR1 SGHNT and CDR2 YYREEE (reference sequence). The CDR3 protein is CASSPQRGGADTQYF. In DNA, the CDR3 is TGTGCCAGCAGCCCACAGCGGGGGGGTGCTGATACGCAGTATTTT.

This clone has only one observation. The rearrangement joins TRBV13 to TRBJ2-2; D may be TRBD1 (6 bases). Trimming removed 2 bases at V and 0 bases at J, with 13 bases between. CDR1 and CDR2 from the germline V gene are PRHDT and FYEKMQ (reference sequence). There are 17 residues in the CDR3. CDR3 loop: CASSLTRDTSNTGELFF. The CDR3 nucleotides read TGTGCCAGCAGCTTAACCCGGGACACCTCGAACACCGGGGAGCTGTTTTTT.

The chain recombines TRBV21-1 with TRBJ2-7; TRBD1, the table's D call, was not compared with the DNA. TRBV21-1 is tagged as a pseudogene. The CDR3 is made up of 15 amino acids. In nucleotides, the CDR3 is TGTGCCAGCAGCAGCTTATGGGACACCTCCTACGAGCAGTACTTC. Residues: CASSSLWDTSYEQYF.

The rearrangement uses TRBV25-1 and TRBJ2-1; possible D gene TRBD2, 7 bases. The germline CDR1 and CDR2 sequences are MGHDK and SYGVNS. V lost 5 bases, J lost 5 bases, and 25 bases lay in between. The length of the CDR3 is 18 residues. CDR3 nucleotides: TGTGCCAGCAGTAAGGAAGGGGGAGGGCAGGGAATAAACAATGAGCAGTTCTTC. Protein: CASSKEGGGQGINNEQFF.

The table lists this clone with a count of one. V usage is TRBV10-3 and J usage is TRBJ2-7, with 10 bases matching TRBD2. The CDR3 extends over 15 amino acids. Germline V gives CDR1 ENHRY, CDR2 SYGVKD. V gave up 4 bases and J gave up 4 bases; unmatched junction bases: 7. Here the CDR3 reads CAISARTSGDYEQYF. The CDR3 nucleotides are TGTGCCATCAGTGCGAGGACTAGCGGAGATTACGAGCAGTACTTC.

The chain has TRBV13 and TRBJ1-1, with D unresolved. Trimming took 3 bases from V and 7 from J, leaving 6 bases between them. The CDR3 covers 11 residues. The germline V gene has CDR1 PRHDT and CDR2 FYEKMQ (reference sequence). The CDR3 loop reads CASSFTGEAFF. The CDR3 nucleotides are TGTGCCAGCAGCTTTACCGGTGAAGCTTTCTTT.

This chain connects TRBV18 to TRBJ1-5; 7 nucleotides agree with TRBD1. V was clipped by 2 bases and J by 4 bases; unmatched bases: 8. This CDR3 is 16 amino acids long. CDR1 KGHSH and CDR2 LQKENI come from the germline V gene. CDR3 nucleotides: TGTGCCAGCTCACCATCGGGACAGCTTATGAATCAGCCCCAGCATTTT. It specifies CASSPSGQLMNQPQHF.

This clone occurred a few times. This chain connects TRBV13 to TRBJ2-1; 10 positions agree with TRBD2. V lost 5 bases and J lost 4; bases outside the gene matches: 11. The CDR3 spans 17 residues. CDR1 and CDR2 (germline): PRHDT, FYEKMQ (reference sequence). CDR3 loop: CASSKREAGGRYNEQFF. CDR3 DNA: TGTGCCAGCAGCAAACGGGAAGCGGGGGGGAGATACAATGAGCAGTTCTTC.

The V and J genes are TRBV7-3 and TRBJ2-1; 9 bases match TRBD1. V shed 5 bases and J 5 bases; nucleotides not matched to a gene: 10. The CDR3 has 16 residues. The germline gives CDR1 SGHTA, CDR2 FQGTGA. The CDR3 is CASSPIGQGSDNEQFF. For the CDR3, the DNA is TGTGCCAGCAGCCCCATAGGACAGGGGAGCGACAATGAGCAGTTCTTC.

This chain joins TRBV6-6 and TRBJ2-3; 7 nucleotides agree with TRBD2. The CDR3 is 14 amino acids. V lost 6 bases, J lost 2 bases, and 5 bases stayed unmatched. Germline V lookup: CDR1 MNHNY, CDR2 SVGAGI (reference sequence). The CDR3 DNA is TGTGCCAGCAGCCCGGGACTATACACAGATACGCAGTATTTT. This translates into CASSPGLYTDTQYF.

The chain combines TRBV7-9 with TRBJ1-1, with 7 bases matching TRBD1. Trimming took 7 bases from V and 1 from J; bases not matched to a gene: 9. This CDR3 comprises 15 residues. CDR1 is SEHNR and CDR2 is FQNEAQ in the germline V gene (reference sequence). The CDR3 DNA reads as TGTGCCAGCAAAACAGAGGGGGCGCGGAACACTGAAGCTTTCTTT. Translated: CASKTEGARNTEAFF.

This clone was detected a few times. The J gene is TRBJ2-7, the V gene TRBV6-6; no reliable D call. The CDR3 is 12 amino acids. Germline lookup yields CDR1 MNHNY and CDR2 SVGAGI (reference sequence). Between the trimmed V and J ends, which lost 2 bases and 3 bases, there was a span of 5 bases. The CDR3 DNA reads TGTGCCAGCAGTTACAACGGCTACGAGCAGTACTTC. Translated, it gives CASSYNGYEQYF.

The J gene is TRBJ1-2, the V gene TRBV30; TRBD1 is a possible D gene (5 bases). The CDR3 has 13 amino acids. Looked up from germline, CDR1 is GTSNPN and CDR2 is SVGIG (reference sequence). V lost 3 bases to trimming and J lost 4 bases, with 12 bases between them. The CDR3 here is CAWRSEGVYGYTF. The CDR3 region has the DNA TGTGCCTGGAGATCTGAAGGGGTCTATGGCTACACCTTC.

In this sample, this clone turned up a few times. This chain connects TRBV7-2 to TRBJ1-1, with D tentatively TRBD1 (6 bases). The germline V and J ends were trimmed by 7 bases and 4 bases, with 13 bases remaining between them. The CDR3 contains 13 residues. The V gene's germline CDR1 is SGHTA and CDR2 FQGNSA. This CDR3 is CASNFLQGTEAFF. CDR3 bases: TGTGCCAGCAACTTCCTACAGGGCACTGAAGCTTTCTTT.

This rearrangement joins TRBV19 to TRBJ1-5, with D hard to call. The germline CDR1 and CDR2 sequences are LNHDA and SQIVND (reference sequence). V lost 3 bases, J lost 7 bases, and 13 bases lay in between. This CDR3 comprises 14 residues. CDR3 sequence: CASSIMRERQPQHF. CDR3 bases: TGTGCCAGTAGTATCATGAGGGAACGCCAGCCCCAGCATTTT.

The chain has TRBV6-5 and TRBJ2-7; 9 bases line up with TRBD1. The CDR3 consists of 14 residues. V gave up 6 bases and J gave up 9 bases; unmatched junction bases: 12. The V gene's germline CDR1 is MNHEY and CDR2 SVGAGI. The CDR3 coding sequence is TGTGCCAGCAGCACCGGGACAGGGTCTTTCGTGCAGTACTTC. Its translation is CASSTGTGSFVQYF.

V and J are TRBV6-5 and TRBJ2-5; no clear D. V was trimmed by 5 bases and J by 4 bases, leaving 8 bases between them. CDR1 and CDR2 (germline): MNHEY, SVGAGI. This CDR3 contains 12 residues. CDR3 loop: CASSPSPETQYF. The CDR3 DNA sequence: TGTGCCAGCAGTCCAAGCCCAGAGACCCAGTACTTC.

This chain uses TRBV6-2 or TRBV6-3 with TRBJ1-5; TRBD1 matches at 9 bases. The CDR3 consists of 16 residues. Trimming took 5 bases from V and 7 from J; bases not matched to a gene: 12. Germline lookup yields CDR1 MNHEY and CDR2 SVGEGT. The CDR3 nucleotides read TGTGCCAGCAGTCCCTCCGGGACAGGGCGACAACAGCCCCAGCATTTT. Translated: CASSPSGTGRQQPQHF.

This clone was recorded only once. The CDR3: CATSGSADRGIGNTEAFF. CDR3 bases: TGTGCCACCAGTGGCTCCGCGGACAGGGGAATTGGGAACACTGAAGCTTTCTTT. The J gene is TRBJ1-1, the V gene TRBV24-1; 9 positions match TRBD1. Germline CDR1 is KGHDR and CDR2 is SFDVKD. The CDR3 is 18 amino acids. V lost 5 bases and J lost 1; bases outside the gene matches: 13.

The V call is TRBV6-4, the J call TRBJ1-1; TRBD1 matches at 9 bases. V shed 4 bases and J 7 bases; nucleotides not matched to a gene: 4. Per the germline V gene, CDR1 is MRHNA and CDR2 is SNTAGT. The CDR3 runs to 13 residues. The CDR3 is CASSVETGGEAFF. The CDR3 DNA reads as TGTGCCAGCAGTGTAGAGACAGGGGGTGAAGCTTTCTTT.